This record looks at one T cell receptor beta chain sequence and its context. It has no known antigen specificity. No much larger clonotype is one base removed from it; base qualities were not supplied. This entry belongs to a study of cytomegalovirus exposure and HLA in healthy donors (dated by TCRdb to 2016 to 2017). Some background on the complete study: According to an earlier analysis of a few hundred of the donors, some 180 million T cells yielded over 100 million unique TCR beta sequences and approximately 300 Gb of sequence data. In a later genetic analysis, genome-wide SNP genotypes for about three fifths of the roughly 670 donors were used, and that subset was treated as a discovery cohort. The study aimed to test whether cataloging public T cell receptors could reveal signatures of past pathogen exposure. The genetic ancestry cluster associated with self-reported Caucasian donors included over 65% of the 300 to 450 genotyped donors. Every discovery cohort repertoire had been produced on one sequencing platform. A later analysis re-examined previously published TCR beta repertoires from 500 to 700 donors and added high-resolution HLA genotyping to investigate patterns of TCR occurrence. An early release that covered about 640 HLA-typed donors contained approximately 300 gigabases of sequencing data and tens of millions of unique TCR sequences. HLA typing included class I and class II loci at four-digit resolution. In the later analysis, no new phenotypic data were used to find candidate immune exposures; instead, reliance was placed on TCR beta sequences and their occurrence across donors. About five DR-DQ haplotypes were treated as single units for association and clustering because of strong linkage in the cohort. Besides the first cohort of 666 subjects, a separate validation cohort made up of 120 different subjects was used. Among around 400 genotyped donors of the cohort, an average of approximately 230,000 unique TCR beta nucleotide sequences were sequenced per donor, roughly a sixth of them non-productive. Donor age, sex, ethnicity and CMV serostatus were compiled together with the repertoire data. The study combined high-throughput TCR immunosequencing, statistical association of individual TCRs with disease status, and machine learning to predict cytomegalovirus infection status. The study used immunosequencing to profile the T cell repertoires of 600 to 850 subjects and linked those repertoires to cytomegalovirus serostatus. An earlier analysis of several hundred of the donors used high-throughput TCR beta sequencing to judge whether each TCR beta V gene segment behaved as functional or pseudogenic. Typing coverage differed by locus: A, B, C, DRB1 and DQB1 were typed in about 629-640 donors, DQA1 in approximately 520, DPA1 in some 570, and DPB1 in 472.

General study outcomes and caveats: In a later analysis, HLA-associated TCR beta chains were found to be more clonally expanded and to have lower generation probabilities than equally common non-associated chains. According to a later analysis, most CMV-associated TCR beta chains appeared to be HLA-restricted, and the HLA associations seemed to be driven largely by CMV exposure. Three of the identified cytomegalovirus-associated TCR beta chains were confirmed in vitro to be specific for cytomegalovirus antigens. Correlated functional status among segregating V segments might be attributable to linkage disequilibrium, but an unknown experimental factor could not be ruled out. Over 15 rarely observed V segments, including chromosome 9 orphons, were excluded from the earlier analysis of a few hundred of the donors because counts were too low. A later genetic analysis reported fewer N-insertions in productive TCRs among donors in an Asian-associated ancestry cluster than the approximately 670-donor mean. A cluster of highly shared sequence variants was judged likely to represent a technical artifact of the sequencing pipeline. In this cohort, only TCR beta chains were sequenced, and detectable features were limited by the absence of alpha or paired-chain data. Broadly in line with IMGT annotations, most TCR beta V segments showed up in productive rearrangements about 87% or about 30% of the time in an earlier analysis of several hundred of the donors. Because some donors lacked HLA typing at each locus, the association tests relied only on the typed subset. The presence/absence analyses assumed that sequencing depth was roughly uniform across donors, and that assumption may not be true. A later analysis reported that several top co-occurrence clusters appeared linked to parvovirus B19, influenza, CMV and Epstein-Barr virus. The study gave a list of 150 to 200 TCR beta chains associated with cytomegalovirus. Specific HLA alleles were associated with around 18,000 TCR beta sequences at a false discovery rate of 0.05 in a later analysis. It was suggested by the authors that the approach could potentially be generalized to other disease states and immunological phenotypes. An association between a missense DCLRE1C variant and V-gene and J-gene trimming of TCR beta chains was found in a later genetic analysis and replicated in an independent cohort. Across donors, most TCR sequences were observed very rarely, whereas some public TCRs were present in many individuals. Because the 87-base-pair reads could not distinguish some IMGT-functional V segments, including TRBV6-2 and TRBV6-3, those segments were excluded. A later analysis found that TCR association rates varied across HLA loci, with DRB1 alleles showing the most associated TCRs and HLA-C alleles the fewest. Assigning TCR associations to individual alleles was difficult when HLA alleles, especially DR and DQ, strongly co-occurred. The classifier was reported to diagnose cytomegalovirus status with high specificity and sensitivity in both the original cohort and the validation cohort. For the cohort, immune exposure information was limited to CMV serostatus. A further reported finding was that TCR beta sequences accurately predicted the HLA-A and HLA-B alleles for most subjects in the first cohort.

The cohort was made up of about 610 healthy bone marrow donors. At the time of sampling, all cohort members were nominally healthy, though unrecorded immune exposures were likely present. The donor tested CMV seronegative and was one of the 352 seronegative cohort members. Every donor gave a peripheral blood sample, and the peripheral blood mononuclear cells from that sample were used for TCR beta sequencing. The Qiagen DNeasy Blood Extraction Kit was used to extract genomic DNA from the blood cell samples. The cysteine opens and the phenylalanine closes a CDR3 of 14 amino acids. Of all the DNA, just the CDR3 is kept, 42 bases in frame from base 1. V is reduced by 5 bases and J by 4 bases, leaving a spacing of 17 bases between them. Taken from the germline V gene, the CDR1 and CDR2 loops are SQVTM and ANQGSEA. Library prep was done by the immunoSEQ multiplex PCR assay. For the multiplex PCR, a mixture combining 60 forward primers for TCR Vbeta segments and 13 reverse primers for TCR Jbeta segments was used. Amplification of the CDR3 region of rearranged TCR beta genes was performed with a multiplex PCR assay on genomic DNA. Amplified TCR beta libraries were sequenced as 87-base-pair reads on the Illumina HiSeq System. The study's processing was this. A later analysis counted about 80 million unique TCR beta chains across the 600 to 850 repertoires, and some 11 million of these chains were shared by at least two donors. To remove PCR and sequencing errors, raw reads were error-corrected and collapsed into unique sequences using a nearest-neighbor algorithm that merged closely related sequences. To assign V, D and J gene segments, CDR3 sequences were aligned to IMGT reference sequences. For a sequence to be retained, a match of at least six nucleotides was required to both a V gene segment and a J gene segment. A rearrangement was called productive if the CDR3 had no stop codons and remained in frame with V and J, and every other rearrangement was called non-productive. CDR3 was defined by IMGT convention, running from the second conserved V-encoded cysteine to the conserved J-encoded phenylalanine. In an earlier analysis of roughly 610 of the donors, sequences lacking an unambiguous match to a single V gene segment were excluded. An earlier analysis of several hundred of the donors called V segments functional above 56.7% productive rearrangements and segregating when the between-donor standard deviation exceeded 5%. A statistical classification framework was built for diagnosing cytomegalovirus status from the catalog of TCR beta chain sequences. V and J gene assignment, in a later analysis, came from comparing TCR nucleotide sequences with IMGT/GENE-DB human TR gene sequences. Using the TCRdist pipeline, a later analysis assigned CDR3 sequences along with most-parsimonious VDJ recombination scenarios. A later analysis defined each TCR beta chain by its CDR3 amino acid sequence plus V-gene family, and excluded reads lacking a unique V-gene family. A later analysis removed several hundred highly shared, low-generation-probability nucleotide sequences to deal with suspected cross-contamination and a sequencing artifact. In a later analysis, a clonal expansion index was calculated for each public chain from normalized within-repertoire ranks of inferred template counts. In a later analysis, generation probabilities were computed with a VDJ recombination model fitted to out-of-frame rearrangements, and the resulting probabilities were checked against IGoR. In a later analysis, hypergeometric tests were used to score TCR-TCR, TCR-HLA and TCR-CMV co-occurrence, with a repertoire-size bias correction applied to TCR pairs. A later analysis estimated false discovery rates by permuting HLA or CMV assignments 20 times. In a later analysis, co-occurring TCRs were grouped using DBSCAN, with TCRdist sequence similarity added in when clustering inside HLA-allele-positive subsets. Repertoires with fewer than 30,000 or more than 120,000 public chains were left out of co-occurrence clustering, as were about five repertoires with anomalous nucleotide sharing. TCRdb retrieved this table from immuneACCESS and kept in-frame rearrangements only. Not all clones are present; in checked studies, unresolved V genes account for under half, and no reason is known for the remainder. The V and J calls and clone size are taken from that table; D and trimming were inferred from the DNA. Within this sample are tens of thousands of clones, with approximately 80% of them counted one time only. The ten most abundant clones make up 3% to 4% of the sample.

The receptor's source is a man aged 50 to 59 in good health and CMV-seronegative. The chain is assembled from TRBV29-1 and TRBJ1-2; a confident D gene designation cannot be given. The sequenced sample was PBMCs. CDR3 sequence: CSVRPRAEVYGYTF. The nucleotide sequence reads as follows: TGCAGCGTTCGACCTAGGGCGGAGGTCTATGGCTACACCTTC.